Listed below are T cell receptor beta chains from one sample, sequenced in a study of OX40 agonist ivuxolimab in advanced cancers. Using immunoSEQ multiplex PCR, the repertoire was profiled, and TCRdb retains in-frame clones only, with some absent. The table has about 45,000 clones, roughly 93% seen once. The source was CD4+ or CD8+ T cells sorted from blood, collected in a trial of the OX40 agonist ivuxolimab. The receptors here all came from an adult with an advanced solid tumor such as melanoma, head and neck, liver or kidney cancer. Both conserved end residues are part of each CDR3. A D gene is named only where the DNA matches it firmly. Clone size is stated in some rows and not others, as once, few, many or a class when expanded.

V	J	size	D	CDR3	DNA
TRBV5-1	TRBJ2-7	NA	TRBD2	CASSLRGVQYEQYF	TGCGCCAGCAGCTTGCGGGGGGTTCAGTACGAGCAGTACTTC
TRBV7-9	TRBJ2-7	NA	NA	CASSPPGEEQYF	TGTGCCAGCAGCCCCCCGGGGGAAGAGCAGTACTTC
TRBV27	TRBJ1-6	NA	NA	CASSLYGNSPLHF	TGTGCCAGCAGTCTATACGGAAATTCACCCCTCCACTTT
TRBV7-9	TRBJ2-1	NA	NA	CASSLAFGQTDEQFF	TGTGCCAGCAGCTTAGCGTTCGGGCAAACCGATGAGCAGTTCTTC
TRBV28	TRBJ2-7	NA	NA	CASSSERVTAFAYYEQYF	TGTGCCAGCAGTTCGGAGAGAGTGACAGCTTTCGCCTACTACGAGCAGTACTTC
TRBV29-1	TRBJ2-7	once	NA	CSVGGMTYEQYF	TGCAGCGTTGGGGGGATGACCTACGAGCAGTACTTC
TRBV7-6	TRBJ2-1	NA	NA	CASSPTSSSYNEQFF	TGTGCCAGCAGCCCCACTTCGAGCTCCTACAATGAGCAGTTCTTC
TRBV9	TRBJ1-3	NA	NA	CASSPEGNSGNTIYF	TGTGCCAGCAGCCCGGAAGGGAACTCTGGAAACACCATATATTTT
TRBV10-3	TRBJ2-1	NA	TRBD1	CAISESRGQVYNEQFF	TGTGCCATCAGTGAGTCGAGGGGACAGGTTTACAATGAGCAGTTCTTC
TRBV4-1	TRBJ1-6	NA	NA	CASSQEGSGNSPLHF	TGCGCCAGCAGCCAAGAGGGTAGCGGGAACTCACCCCTCCACTTT
TRBV2	TRBJ1-1	NA	NA	CATEMPQANTEAFF	TGTGCCACCGAGATGCCCCAAGCCAACACTGAAGCTTTCTTT
TRBV7-2	TRBJ2-5	once	NA	CASSFQPGRETQYF	TGTGCCAGCAGCTTCCAGCCGGGGAGAGAGACCCAGTACTTC
TRBV6-5	TRBJ2-2	NA	NA	CASSYSPNTGELFF	TGTGCCAGCAGCTACTCGCCAAACACCGGGGAGCTGTTTTTT
TRBV19	TRBJ2-1	NA	NA	CASSIWGSSSYNEQFF	TGTGCCAGTAGTATATGGGGCTCCAGCTCCTACAATGAGCAGTTCTTC
TRBV7-6	TRBJ2-2	NA	TRBD1	CASSLGTGTGELFF	TGTGCCAGCAGCTTAGGGACAGGTACCGGGGAGCTGTTTTTT
TRBV5-4	TRBJ1-6	NA	TRBD1	CASSRLGQGGSPLHF	TGTGCCAGCAGCCGTCTCGGACAGGGAGGCTCACCCCTCCACTTT
TRBV27	TRBJ1-1	NA	NA	CASSIAGGGEAFF	TGTGCCAGCAGTATAGCCGGAGGGGGGGAAGCTTTCTTT
TRBV6-1	TRBJ1-1	NA	NA	CALGRAGVNTEAFF	TGTGCCCTTGGCAGGGCTGGGGTGAACACTGAAGCTTTCTTT
TRBV9	TRBJ1-1	NA	NA	CASSVGTVQNTEAFF	TGTGCCAGCAGCGTAGGAACGGTCCAGAACACTGAAGCTTTCTTT
TRBV11-2	TRBJ1-1	NA	NA	CASSLEAGLSSTEAFF	TGTGCCAGCAGCTTAGAGGCAGGGCTGAGTAGCACTGAAGCTTTCTTT
TRBV5-6	TRBJ2-7	NA	NA	CASSTGSPPPTYEQYF	TGTGCCAGCAGTACTGGATCCCCACCGCCAACCTACGAGCAGTACTTC
TRBV4-1	TRBJ1-5	NA	NA	CASSQKREGQPQHF	TGCGCCAGCAGCCAAAAGAGGGAAGGTCAGCCCCAGCATTTT
TRBV7-2	TRBJ2-4	NA	TRBD1	CASSLQGAYSTNIQYF	TGTGCCAGCAGCTTACAGGGGGCCTATAGTACTAACATTCAGTACTTC
TRBV30	TRBJ1-2	once	TRBD1	CAWSGGQAFYGYTF	TGTGCCTGGAGTGGGGGACAGGCCTTCTATGGCTACACCTTC
TRBV19	TRBJ1-1	NA	TRBD1	CASSRTGNYEAFF	TGTGCCAGTAGTCGGACAGGGAATTATGAAGCTTTCTTT
TRBV11-2	TRBJ2-2	NA	NA	CASSFSRDPGGDTGELFF	TGTGCCAGCAGCTTTTCCCGGGACCCAGGAGGGGACACCGGGGAGCTGTTTTTT
TRBV6-5	TRBJ1-3	NA	NA	CASTGSGNTIYF	TGTGCCAGCACGGGTTCTGGAAACACCATATATTTT